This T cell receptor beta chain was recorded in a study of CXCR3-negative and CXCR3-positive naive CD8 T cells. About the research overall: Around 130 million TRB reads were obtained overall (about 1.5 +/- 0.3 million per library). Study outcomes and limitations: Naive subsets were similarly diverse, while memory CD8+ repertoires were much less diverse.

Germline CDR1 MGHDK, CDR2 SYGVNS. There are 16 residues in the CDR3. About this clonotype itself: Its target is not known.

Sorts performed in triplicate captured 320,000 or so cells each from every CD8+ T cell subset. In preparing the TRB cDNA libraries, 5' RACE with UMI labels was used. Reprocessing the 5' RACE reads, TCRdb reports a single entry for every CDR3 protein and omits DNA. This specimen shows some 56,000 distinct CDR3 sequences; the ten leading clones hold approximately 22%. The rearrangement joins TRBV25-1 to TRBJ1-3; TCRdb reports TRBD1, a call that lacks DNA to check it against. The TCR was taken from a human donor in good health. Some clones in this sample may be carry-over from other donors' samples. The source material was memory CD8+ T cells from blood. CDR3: CASSGGHPYSGNTIYF.